This entry lists 17 T cell receptor beta chains sequenced from one sample in a study of blood T cells in healthy people across ages. Combining a sample-barcoded 5' primer with a J-beta primer mix, a second PCR ran for about 6 to 11 cycles. TCRdb re-called the 5' RACE reads with MiXCR, one entry per CDR3 protein. The sample has 850,000 to 950,000 distinct CDR3 sequences; about 28% are singletons. The sample taken for sequencing was blood. These receptor sequences come from an elderly woman in good health.

The gene calls are TRBV3-1 and TRBJ2-2; D ambiguous. This CDR3 has 14 residues. V gave up 3 bases and J gave up 3 bases, with 8 bases separating them. Germline lookup yields CDR1 LGHDT and CDR2 YNNKEL (reference sequence). As DNA, the CDR3 is TGTGCCAGCAGCCACAGGAGTCACACCGGGGAGCTGTTTTTT. Protein product: CASSHRSHTGELFF.

This clonotype came up a few times. V is TRBV20-1 and J is TRBJ2-5; 10 nucleotides agree with TRBD1. The J call may not be correct, given that the DNA end is closer to TRBJ2-7. Germline assignment: CDR1 DFQATT and CDR2 SNEGSKA (reference sequence). The CDR3 extends over 15 amino acids. The CDR3 here is CSARGDRGFGYEQYF. CDR3 nucleotide sequence: TGCAGTGCTAGAGGGGACAGGGGATTTGGCTACGAGCAGTACTTC.

This clonotype was observed at least ten times. CDR3 DNA sequence: TGTGCCAGCAGCTTAACGGCTAGCCGAGACTACGAGCAGTACTTC. Translated: CASSLTASRDYEQYF. The J gene is TRBJ2-7, the V gene TRBV7-2; D possibly corresponds to TRBD2 (5 bases). Germline V CDR1 and CDR2: SGHTA, FQGNSA. Trimming removed 2 bases from V and 3 bases from J, with 14 bases in between. CDR3 length equals 15 residues.

The chain links TRBV9 to TRBJ2-7; unclear D gene. The V end was cut by 3 bases, the J end by 0 bases, with 7 bases between. The CDR3 sequence is 13 residues long. Germline lookup yields CDR1 SGDLS and CDR2 YYNGEE. The CDR3 sequence: CASSDPVSYEQYF. In DNA, the CDR3 is TGTGCCAGCAGCGATCCGGTCTCCTACGAGCAGTACTTC.

This clonotype occurred once. A single base separates this from a much larger clone, so it may be a read error. The chain combines TRBV14 with TRBJ2-7, with a weak D call TRBD2 (6 bases). Germline V CDR1 and CDR2: SGHDN, FVKESK. This CDR3 has 14 residues. Here the CDR3 DNA reads TGTGCCAGCAGCTGGGGGGTCATCTCCTACGGGCAGTACTTC. This gives the protein CASSWGVISYGQYF.

This clonotype has only a few counts. The chain recombines TRBV7-2 with TRBJ1-6; the D is unclear. Germline V gene data show CDR1 as SGHTA and CDR2 as FQGNSA. Trimming took off 3 bases at V and 7 bases at J, with 13 bases between the two ends. CDR3 size: 15 residues. CDR3 coding DNA: TGTGCCAGCAGCTTCTCATGGGGAACCAATTCACCCCTCCACTTT. Protein product: CASSFSWGTNSPLHF.

This clonotype has ten or more counts. The chain employs TRBV11-2 and TRBJ2-3, with D perhaps TRBD1 (6 bases). V lost 7 bases, J lost 3 bases, and 20 bases lay in between. The CDR3 has 16 amino acids. Germline CDR1 reads SGHAT; CDR2 reads FQNNGV. CDR3: CASTPSTGRATDTQYF. The CDR3 DNA is TGTGCCAGCACCCCTTCGACAGGAAGGGCGACAGATACGCAGTATTTT.

In its sample, this clonotype was seen a few times. The chain links TRBV5-1 to TRBJ1-1, with D maybe TRBD1 (6 bases). V lost 0 bases to trimming and J lost 10 bases, with 16 bases between them. Germline lookup yields CDR1 SGHRS and CDR2 YFSETQ. This CDR3 is 14 amino acids long. DNA for the CDR3: TGCGCCAGCAGCTTGGAACGACCGGGGGCGATAGCTTTCTTT. Translation: CASSLERPGAIAFF.

Regarding this clonotype: A much larger clone lies one base from this, so it may be a read error. The rearrangement links TRBV4-2 to TRBJ2-3; 9 bases map to TRBD2. This CDR3 comprises 16 residues. Germline V gives CDR1 LGHNA, CDR2 YNFKEQ. Here the CDR3 reads CASSQIAGASTDTQCF. As DNA, the CDR3 is TGTGCCAGCAGCCAGATAGCGGGGGCTAGCACAGATACGCAGTGTTTT.

This clonotype was counted between two and nine times. Given a much more abundant clone one base away, this may be a read error. The chain links TRBV11-2 to TRBJ2-5; D call uncertain. Trimming removed 4 bases at V and 4 bases at J, with 10 bases between. The CDR3 runs 13 residues. Germline V CDR1 and CDR2: SGHAT, FQNNGV. The CDR3 loop reads CASSSRLRETQYF. For the CDR3, the DNA is TGTGCCAGCAGCTCCCGGCTCCGAGAGACCCAGTACTTC.

The sample holds a few counts of this clonotype. The chain has TRBV11-3 and TRBJ2-1, with 9 bases lining up with TRBD2. There are 15 residues in the CDR3. The germline V gene has CDR1 SGHNT and CDR2 YENEEA. V lost 5 bases, J lost 8 bases, and 10 bases stayed unmatched. CDR3 in amino acids: CASSPVGGGAHEQFF. The CDR3 bases are TGTGCCAGCAGCCCCGTGGGCGGGGGGGCCCATGAGCAGTTCTTC.

V gene TRBV11-2 combines with J gene TRBJ2-5; D not certain. The J call is uncertain, as TRBJ2-7 better fits the DNA end. This CDR3 is built from 14 residues. Looked up from germline, CDR1 is SGHAT and CDR2 is FQNNGV. This CDR3 is CASSLAFRVDEQYF. DNA of the CDR3: TGTGCCAGCAGCTTGGCGTTTCGAGTTGACGAGCAGTACTTC.

In DNA form, the CDR3 reads TGTGCCAGCAGCCCTACAACTCTTCGAGGCCACACTGAAGCTTTCTTT. It is translated as CASSPTTLRGHTEAFF. The V call is TRBV3-1, the J call TRBJ1-1, with D hard to call. Trimming removed 4 bases from V and 3 bases from J, with 18 bases in between. Germline loops: CDR1 LGHDT, CDR2 YNNKEL (reference sequence). The CDR3 length is 16 residues.

This clonotype was recorded many times. The chain is built from TRBV9 and TRBJ2-3, with TRBD1 identical over 8 bases. CDR3 size: 15 residues. The ends lost 3 bases at V and 3 bases at J; junction bases unmatched: 6. CDR1 and CDR2 from the germline V gene are SGDLS and YYNGEE. DNA for the CDR3: TGTGCCAGCAGCGGACCGACAGGGGCAACAGATACGCAGTATTTT. Its translation is CASSGPTGATDTQYF. Using reference TRBV9 and TRBJ2-3 for the parts outside the CDR3, the full variable domain is DSGVTQTPKHLITATGQRVTLRCSPRSGDLSVYWYQQSLDQGLQFLIQYYNGEERAKGNILERFSAQQFPDLHSELNLSSLELGDSALYFCASSGPTGATDTQYFGPGTRLTVL.

This clonotype was recorded only once. CDR3 in DNA: TGCAGTGCTAACAACCCAAGGGGAACCTACGAGCAGTACTTC. Translated, it gives CSANNPRGTYEQYF. V usage is TRBV20-1 and J usage is TRBJ2-7; tentatively, D is TRBD1 (5 bases). CDR3 size: 14 residues. In germline, CDR1 is DFQATT, CDR2 SNEGSKA (reference sequence). V was trimmed by 4 bases and J by 2 bases, leaving 15 bases between them.

This clonotype was picked up many times. The chain uses TRBV5-1 and TRBJ2-6, with 8 bases matching TRBD1. Trimming removed 0 bases from V and 4 bases from J; junction bases left unmatched: 6. CDR3 length equals 17 residues. Germline lookup yields CDR1 SGHRS and CDR2 YFSETQ. CDR3 DNA: TGCGCCAGCAGCTTGGGGACAGGGCCCCCCGGGGCCAACGTCCTGACTTTC. Encoded protein: CASSLGTGPPGANVLTF.

This clonotype occurred many times. A much more abundant neighbour one base away suggests this may be a read error. This chain joins TRBV7-4 and TRBJ2-5; maybe TRBD2 (5 bases). The ends were cut back, 1 base at V and 11 bases at J, with 20 bases in the middle. The CDR3 consists of 15 residues. CDR1 is SGHVT and CDR2 is SQSDAQ in the germline V gene. CDR3 coding DNA: TGTGCCAGCAGCTTAGTGCTGAGCTTATTTTGGGAGCAGTACTTC. It codes for CASSLVLSLFWEQYF.